What follows are 19 T cell receptor beta chains derived from one specimen sequenced in a study of T cells in Graves' hyperthyroidism and ophthalmopathy. Amplification of TCR beta CDR3 regions was performed using RNA transcripts as template. HTBI primers drove first-round RT-PCR of the TCR CDR3. TCRdb itself ran the multiplex PCR reads through MiXCR, one entry per CDR3 protein. The sample holds about 260,000 distinct CDR3 sequences, approximately 20% seen once. The specimen sequenced was blood. These receptors were taken from a man aged 30 to 45 with Graves' ophthalmopathy.

This clonotype was seen a handful of times. The chain links TRBV10-3 to TRBJ2-1; no clear D. CDR1 is ENHRY, CDR2 SYGVKD, per germline. The CDR3 length is 13 residues. Trimming removed 2 bases from V and 10 bases from J, with 12 bases in between. The CDR3, as DNA: TGTGCCATCAGTGAGCGATATGGTGTCGAGCAGTTCTTC. It encodes CAISERYGVEQFF.

This clonotype was seen repeatedly, ten times or more. The J gene is TRBJ2-7, the V gene TRBV20-1; D not resolved. The CDR3 contains 14 residues. The germline V gene has CDR1 DFQATT and CDR2 SNEGSKA (reference sequence). The V and J ends lost 0 bases and 7 bases respectively, with 16 bases between them. CDR3 amino acids: CSARDRLRSREQYF. The CDR3 nucleotides are TGCAGTGCTAGAGATCGATTAAGGTCTAGGGAGCAGTACTTC.

This clonotype showed up just a few times. V is TRBV7-9 and J is TRBJ2-1; D perhaps matches TRBD2 (6 bases). Germline CDR1 reads SEHNR; CDR2 reads FQNEAQ (reference sequence). Between the trimmed V and J ends, which lost 1 base and 0 bases, there was a span of 13 bases. The CDR3 spans 17 residues. The CDR3 nucleotides are TGTGCCAGCAGCTTAGGGGGAGGTTCCAGCTCCTACAATGAGCAGTTCTTC. Translation: CASSLGGGSSSYNEQFF. Drawing the rest from reference TRBV7-9 and TRBJ2-1, the complete variable domain is DTGVSQNPRHKITKRGQNVTFRCDPISEHNRLYWYRQTLGQGPEFLTYFQNEAQLEKSRLLSDRFSAERPKGSFSTLEIQRTEQGDSAMYLCASSLGGGSSSYNEQFFGPGTRLTVL.

A remark on this clonotype: Relative to the germline gene, one junction end is altered; a read error may explain this. The V call is TRBV28, the J call TRBJ1-5, with TRBD1 as a possible D gene (5 bases). CDR3 length equals 15 residues. Germline V lookup: CDR1 MDHEN, CDR2 SYDVKM. CDR3 sequence: CASSLGGARNQLQHF. CDR3 DNA sequence: TGTGCCAGCAGTTTGGGGGGTGCTCGTAATCAGCTCCAGCATTTT.

This clonotype was counted ten times or more. This chain connects TRBV9 to TRBJ2-7; TRBD2 matches 7 bases. This CDR3 spans 16 amino acids. After removal of 0 bases from V and 7 bases from J, the junction contained 13 bases not matched to a gene. The V gene's germline CDR1 is SGDLS and CDR2 YYNGEE. In DNA, the CDR3 is TGTGCCAGCAGCGTAGGATCCAGCGGGATGCTTAGGGAGCAGTACTTC. Its translation is CASSVGSSGMLREQYF.

At least ten counts were recorded for this clonotype. This chain uses TRBV12-3 or TRBV12-4 with TRBJ1-2, with 7 nucleotides matching TRBD1. The CDR3 consists of 15 residues. With V trimmed by 5 bases and J by 1 base, 7 bases remained unmatched. The DNA of the CDR3 is TGTGCCAGCAGTCAACACAGGGGTATTAACTATGGCTACACCTTC. Residues: CASSQHRGINYGYTF.

This clonotype was seen repeatedly, ten times or more. The genes are TRBV30 and TRBJ1-1; 7 nucleotides match TRBD1. The CDR3 sequence is 13 residues long. With V trimmed by 5 bases and J by 5 bases, 8 bases remained unmatched. Germline values: CDR1 GTSNPN, CDR2 SVGIG (reference sequence). CDR3 DNA: TGTGCCTGGGTCGCAGGGGGACGGACTGAAGCTTTCTTT. This codes for CAWVAGGRTEAFF.

This clonotype came up a few times. V usage is TRBV7-9 and J usage is TRBJ2-7, with a tentative D call TRBD2 (6 bases). Germline V gene lookup returns CDR1 SEHNR and CDR2 FQNEAQ (reference sequence). The CDR3 runs 16 residues. V was trimmed by 4 bases and J by 0 bases, leaving 16 bases between them. For the CDR3, the DNA is TGTGCCAGCAGCTCCGGGACTGTTAAGCGCTCCTACGAGCAGTACTTC. This codes for CASSSGTVKRSYEQYF. Full variable domain (missing parts from reference TRBV7-9 and TRBJ2-7): DTGVSQNPRHKITKRGQNVTFRCDPISEHNRLYWYRQTLGQGPEFLTYFQNEAQLEKSRLLSDRFSAERPKGSFSTLEIQRTEQGDSAMYLCASSSGTVKRSYEQYFGPGTRLTVT.

This chain joins TRBV29-1 and TRBJ2-7, with 9 bases lining up with TRBD2. The CDR3 loop spans 14 amino acids. After removal of 4 bases from V and 0 bases from J, the junction contained 4 bases not matched to a gene. Germline V gene sequence: CDR1 SQVTM, CDR2 ANQGSEA. CDR3 sequence: CSVGSGSVSYEQYF. The DNA of the CDR3 is TGCAGCGTTGGTAGCGGGAGTGTCTCCTACGAGCAGTACTTC.

In its sample, this clonotype was seen once. Relative to the germline gene, one junction end is altered; a read error may explain this. V usage is TRBV20-1 and J usage is TRBJ2-1; the match to TRBD2 covers 15 bases. This CDR3 has 14 amino acids. Germline V gene data show CDR1 as DFQATT and CDR2 as SNEGSKA (reference sequence). Here the CDR3 reads CSASGLAGGYEQLF. The CDR3 nucleotides are TGCAGTGCTTCGGGACTAGCGGGAGGCTATGAGCAGCTCTTC.

This chain uses TRBV4-1 with TRBJ1-6; 9 bases fit TRBD1. This CDR3 comprises 15 residues. The J segment lost 9 bases and the V segment lost 4 bases, leaving 7 bases of the junction unmatched. The germline V gene encodes CDR1 MGHRA and CDR2 YSYEKL. In DNA form, the CDR3 reads TGCGCCAGCAGCCCCGACCCGGGACAGGGTTCACCCCTCCACTTT. Translated, it gives CASSPDPGQGSPLHF.

This clonotype has ten or more counts. The V call is TRBV2, the J call TRBJ2-5, with 9 bases lining up with TRBD1. The CDR3 totals 15 residues. Germline values: CDR1 SNHLY, CDR2 FYNNEI. V lost 4 bases to trimming and J lost 4 bases; unmatched junction nucleotides: 7. CDR3 coding DNA: TGTGCCAGCAGTGGGGGGACAGGGCGTACAGAGACCCAGTACTTC. Protein product: CASSGGTGRTETQYF.

This clonotype has at least ten counts. The rearrangement links TRBV28 to TRBJ1-4, with 10 bases that match TRBD1. V was pared by 5 bases and J by 3 bases, with 3 bases of the junction left unmatched. Germline lookup yields CDR1 MDHEN and CDR2 SYDVKM. The CDR3 runs 15 residues. The CDR3 loop is CASSLGQGANEKLFF. CDR3 bases: TGTGCCAGCAGTCTAGGACAGGGGGCTAATGAAAAACTGTTTTTT.

This chain joins TRBV2 and TRBJ2-6; a possible D gene is TRBD1 (6 bases). The CDR3 spans 15 residues. Trimming took off 8 bases at V and 4 bases at J, with 15 bases between the two ends. Germline CDR1 SNHLY, CDR2 FYNNEI. CDR3 sequence: CASQFQGPGANVLTF. In DNA, the CDR3 is TGTGCCAGCCAATTTCAGGGGCCCGGGGCCAACGTCCTGACTTTC.

The chain combines TRBV5-1 with TRBJ2-1; D perhaps matches TRBD1 (6 bases). This CDR3 comprises 12 residues. V was shortened by 6 bases and J by 4 bases, with 8 bases between the two germline ends. CDR1 is SGHRS, CDR2 YFSETQ, per germline. The CDR3 DNA reads as TGCGCCAGCACCGACAGGTACAATGAGCAGTTCTTC. Protein sequence: CASTDRYNEQFF.

Details on this clonotype: The DNA is omitted, as the CDR3 cannot be located on it reliably, and the CDR3 follows TCRdb's listing. This sequence joins TRBV27 and TRBJ2-3; TRBD1, the D gene given by the table, was not confirmed from the DNA. The CDR3 is 15 residues long, ends included. The germline CDR1 and CDR2 sequences are MNHEY and SMNVEV (reference sequence). The CDR3 loop reads CASSTSGQWTDTQYF.

The DNA for the CDR3 is TGTGCCAGCTCACCCGTCTTGGGGGCTAGTGAAAAACTGTTTTTT. This encodes CASSPVLGASEKLFF. The chain has TRBV18 and TRBJ1-4; possible D gene TRBD1, 6 bases. The CDR3 runs 15 residues. The germline V gene has CDR1 KGHSH and CDR2 LQKENI. V gave up 3 bases and J gave up 7 bases, with 15 bases separating them.

The chain recombines TRBV4-2 with TRBJ1-4, with D uncertain. The CDR3 length is 14 residues. The V end lost 7 bases, the J end lost 2 bases, and 11 bases lay between the germline ends. From germline, CDR1 is LGHNA and CDR2 YNFKEQ. The CDR3 region is CASTPLATNEKLFF. In DNA form, the CDR3 reads TGTGCCAGCACCCCATTGGCGACTAATGAAAAACTGTTTTTT.

Comments on this clonotype: A much larger clone lies a single base off, so this may be a read error. The conserved phenylalanine or tryptophan normally closing the CDR3 is absent here, so this likely arose from a read error. The CDR3 loop reads CASSLDRQYGYTL. DNA for the CDR3: TGTGCCAGCAGCTTGGACAGGCAGTATGGCTACACCCTC. This chain uses TRBV11-1 with TRBJ1-2; 7 bases line up with TRBD1. This CDR3 region has 13 residues. CDR1 and CDR2 from the germline V gene are SGHAT and FQDESV (reference sequence). V shed 3 bases, J shed 5 bases, and the junction held 3 bases outside the gene matches.